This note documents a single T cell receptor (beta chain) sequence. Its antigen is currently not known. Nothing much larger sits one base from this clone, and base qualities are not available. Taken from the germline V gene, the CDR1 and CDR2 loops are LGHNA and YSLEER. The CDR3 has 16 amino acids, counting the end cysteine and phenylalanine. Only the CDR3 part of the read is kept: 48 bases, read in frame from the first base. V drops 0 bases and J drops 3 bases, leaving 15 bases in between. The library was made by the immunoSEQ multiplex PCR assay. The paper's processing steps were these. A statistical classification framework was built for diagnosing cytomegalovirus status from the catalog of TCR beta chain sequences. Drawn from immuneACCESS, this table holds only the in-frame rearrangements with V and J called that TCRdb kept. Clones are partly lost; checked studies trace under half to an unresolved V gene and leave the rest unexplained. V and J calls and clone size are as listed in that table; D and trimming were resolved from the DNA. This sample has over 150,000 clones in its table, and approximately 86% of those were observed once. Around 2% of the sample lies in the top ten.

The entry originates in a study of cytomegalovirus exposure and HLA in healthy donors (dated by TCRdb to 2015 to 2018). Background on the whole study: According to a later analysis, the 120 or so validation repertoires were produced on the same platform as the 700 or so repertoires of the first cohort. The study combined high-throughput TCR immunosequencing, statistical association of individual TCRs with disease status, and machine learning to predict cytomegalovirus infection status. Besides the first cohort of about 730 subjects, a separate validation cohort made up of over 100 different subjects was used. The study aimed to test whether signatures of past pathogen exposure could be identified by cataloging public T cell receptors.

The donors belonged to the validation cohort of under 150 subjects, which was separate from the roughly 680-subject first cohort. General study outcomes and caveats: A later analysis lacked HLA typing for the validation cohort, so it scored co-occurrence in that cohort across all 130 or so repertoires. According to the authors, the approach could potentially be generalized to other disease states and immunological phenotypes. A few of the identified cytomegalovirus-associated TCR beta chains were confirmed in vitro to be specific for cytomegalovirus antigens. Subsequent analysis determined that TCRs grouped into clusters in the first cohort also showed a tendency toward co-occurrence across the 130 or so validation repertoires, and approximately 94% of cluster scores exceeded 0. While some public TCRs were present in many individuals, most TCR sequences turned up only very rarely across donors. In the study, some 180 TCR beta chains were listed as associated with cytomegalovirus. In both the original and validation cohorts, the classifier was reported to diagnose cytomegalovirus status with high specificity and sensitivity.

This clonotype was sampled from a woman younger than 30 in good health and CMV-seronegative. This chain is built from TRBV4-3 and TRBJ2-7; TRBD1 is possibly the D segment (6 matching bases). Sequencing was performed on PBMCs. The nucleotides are TGCGCCAGCAGCCAAGACAGGGGCGCGGGCCTCTACGAGCAGTACTTC. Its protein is CASSQDRGAGLYEQYF.